This T cell receptor beta chain derives from a study of T-cell reconstitution after alpha-beta-depleted transplantation in children. Overall study results and limits: Some patients owed their high day-60 TCRbeta diversity to surviving recipient T cells and thymic progenitors.

Concerning this clonotype itself: Its antigen is still unknown.

Preparing the TCRbeta library involved the use of unique molecular identifiers. From the PCR reads, TCRdb called clonotypes with MiXCR, one entry per CDR3 protein. The data hold just under 150,000 distinct CDR3 sequences, with 8.8% observed a single time. The CDR3 extends over 13 amino acids. Per the germline V gene, CDR1 is DFQATT and CDR2 is SNEGSKA (reference sequence). V was shortened by 3 bases and J by 6 bases, with 14 bases between the two germline ends. The sequenced sample was PBMCs, mostly from graft donor cells, obtained 180 days after TCRalphabeta/CD19-depleted stem cell transplant. The TCR originated in a female patient aged 2-9 years who had a stem cell transplant for congenital amegakaryocytic thrombocytopenia, so the T cells may come from the graft donor. The rearrangement uses TRBV20-1 and TRBJ1-1; D is perhaps TRBD1 (6 bases). This CDR3 is CSARGPGGAEAFF. As DNA, the CDR3 is TGCAGTGCTAGGGGGCCGGGGGGCGCTGAAGCTTTCTTT.